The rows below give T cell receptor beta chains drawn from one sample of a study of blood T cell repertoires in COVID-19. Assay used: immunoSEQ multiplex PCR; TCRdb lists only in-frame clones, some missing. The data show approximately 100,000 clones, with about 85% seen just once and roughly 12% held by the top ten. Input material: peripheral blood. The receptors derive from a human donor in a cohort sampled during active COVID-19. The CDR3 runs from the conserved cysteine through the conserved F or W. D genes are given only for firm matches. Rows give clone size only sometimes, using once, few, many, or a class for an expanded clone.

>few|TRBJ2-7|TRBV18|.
TGTGCCAGCTCACCACAATCCCCCCCGGGCGAGCAGTACTTC
CASSPQSPPGEQYF
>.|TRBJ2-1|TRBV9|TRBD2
TGTGCCAGCAGGCCAGCGGGAACCTACAATGAGCAGTTCTTC
CASRPAGTYNEQFF
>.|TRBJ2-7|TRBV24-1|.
TGTGCCACCAGTGATTCCAGGGGGGTTTACGAGCAGTACTTC
CATSDSRGVYEQYF
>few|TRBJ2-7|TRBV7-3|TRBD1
TGTGCCAGCAGCTTATGGCGGGCAGGGGGTAGGGAGCAGTACTTC
CASSLWRAGGREQYF
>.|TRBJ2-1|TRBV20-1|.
TGCAGTGCTAGTACAGCGGCCCATCCCAATGAGCAGTTCTTC
CSASTAAHPNEQFF
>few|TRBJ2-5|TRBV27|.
TGTGCCAGCAGTTTAACCCGCGAGGGGACCCAGTACTTC
CASSLTREGTQYF
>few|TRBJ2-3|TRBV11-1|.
TGTGCCAGCAGCTTAGCGAAAGCGGCAGATACGCAGTATTTT
CASSLAKAADTQYF
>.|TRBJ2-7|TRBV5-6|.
TGTGCCAGCAGCTTGGCAGGCCTAACCTACGAGCAGTACTTC
CASSLAGLTYEQYF
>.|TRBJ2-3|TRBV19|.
TGTGCCAGTAGTGATACTCTAGGAGTAACAGATACGCAGTATTTT
CASSDTLGVTDTQYF
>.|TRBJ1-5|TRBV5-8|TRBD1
TGTGCCAGCAGCTTGGCTCATGGGACAGGGGGCAATCAGCCCCAGCATTTT
CASSLAHGTGGNQPQHF
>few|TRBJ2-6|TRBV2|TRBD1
TGTGCCAACGGACAGGGGGCGTTTGGGGCCAACGTCCTGACTTTC
CANGQGAFGANVLTF
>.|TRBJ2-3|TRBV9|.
TGTGCCAGCAGCCCGGGCACAGATACGCAGTATTTT
CASSPGTDTQYF
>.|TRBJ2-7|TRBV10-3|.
TGTGCCATCGGCAGGGATAACGAGCAGTACTTC
CAIGRDNEQYF
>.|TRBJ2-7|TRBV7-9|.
TGTGCCAGCGGACCCCAGGGGCAGGACCGCTCCGAGCAGTACTTC
CASGPQGQDRSEQYF
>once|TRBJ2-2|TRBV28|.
TGTGCCAGCAGCATCGGGGGTAGGAACACCGGGGAGCTGTTTTTT
CASSIGGRNTGELFF
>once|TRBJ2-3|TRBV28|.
TGTGCCAGCAGTTTATCCGGGACAACGGATACGCAGTATTTT
CASSLSGTTDTQYF
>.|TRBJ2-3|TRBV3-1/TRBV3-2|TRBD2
TGTGCCAGCAGCCAAGACGTTAGAGCGGGGGGGGAACCATCCACAGATACGCAGTATTTT
CASSQDVRAGGEPSTDTQYF
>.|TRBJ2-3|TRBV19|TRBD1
TGTGCCAGTAGTTCGACAGGGGATACGGCAGATACGCAGTATTTT
CASSSTGDTADTQYF
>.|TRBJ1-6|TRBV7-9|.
TGTGCCAGCAGCGGGGACGGGGGGATGTCCTATAATTCACCCCTCCACTTT
CASSGDGGMSYNSPLHF
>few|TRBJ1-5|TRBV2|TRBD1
TGTGCCAGCGGCAATGACAGGGAGAATCAGCCCCAGCATTTT
CASGNDRENQPQHF
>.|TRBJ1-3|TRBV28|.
TGTGCCAGCAGCGAACTTTCCGGGACAACCCGCTCTGGAAACACCATATATTTT
CASSELSGTTRSGNTIYF
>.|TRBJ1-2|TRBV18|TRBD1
TGTGCCAGCTCACTAGACAGGGGAGAGGCCTATGGCTACACCTTC
CASSLDRGEAYGYTF
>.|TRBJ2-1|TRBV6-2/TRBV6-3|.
TGTGCCAGCAGCATAGGACCGGGAAATGAGCAGTTCTTC
CASSIGPGNEQFF
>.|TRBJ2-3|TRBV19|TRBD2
TGTGCCAGTAGCGGGGGGACTAGCGGGACCCCTAGCACAGATACGCAGTATTTT
CASSGGTSGTPSTDTQYF
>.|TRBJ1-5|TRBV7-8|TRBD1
TGTGCCAGCAGCTTAGTCACAGGGGGCGGGCAGCCCCAGCATTTT
CASSLVTGGGQPQHF
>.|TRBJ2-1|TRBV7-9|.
TGTGCCAGCAGCTGGCGAGGGCAGGACAATGAGCAGTTCTTC
CASSWRGQDNEQFF
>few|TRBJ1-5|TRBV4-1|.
TGCGCCAGCAGCCTCAGGGGCCACAGCAATCAGCCCCAGCATTTT
CASSLRGHSNQPQHF
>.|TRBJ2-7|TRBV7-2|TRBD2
TGTGCCAGCAGCCTAGCCTGGGGGGGGTACTACGAGCAGTACTTC
CASSLAWGGYYEQYF
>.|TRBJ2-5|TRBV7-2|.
TGTGCCAGCAGCTCAGTTACAGGGATAATTGCCCAGTACTTC
CASSSVTGIIAQYF
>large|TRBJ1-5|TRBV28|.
TGTGCCAGCAGTTTTCCGGAGGGTCTGATACAGCCCCAGCATTTT
CASSFPEGLIQPQHF
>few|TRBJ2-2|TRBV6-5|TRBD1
TGTGCCAGCAGCAGCAGGGGGCGCGACACCGGGGAGCTGTTTTTT
CASSSRGRDTGELFF
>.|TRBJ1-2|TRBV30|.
TGTGCCTGGAGTGGGGGGAGGATGACCTTC
CAWSGGRMTF
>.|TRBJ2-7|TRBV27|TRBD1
TGTGCCAGCAGTTTAAGTCTGGCGGACAGGGGACCCGAGCAGTACTTC
CASSLSLADRGPEQYF
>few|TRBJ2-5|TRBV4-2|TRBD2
TGTGCCAGCAGCCCGCGACTAGCGGAAGAGACCCAGTACTTC
CASSPRLAEETQYF
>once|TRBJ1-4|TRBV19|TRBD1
TGTGCCAGTAGTCCCGCGACAGGGGGGACTACTAATGAAAAACTGTTTTTT
CASSPATGGTTNEKLFF
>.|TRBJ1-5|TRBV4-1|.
TGCGCCAGCAGCCAAGACACAAATCAGCCCCAGCATTTT
CASSQDTNQPQHF
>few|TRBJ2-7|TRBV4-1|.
TGCGCCAGCAGCCAAGAGTTAACTAGTCTCTACGAGCAGTACTTC
CASSQELTSLYEQYF
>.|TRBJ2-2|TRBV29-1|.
TGCAGCGTTGTTCCCGTAGGGGGGCGGGAGTCGAACACCGGGGAGCTGTTTTTT
CSVVPVGGRESNTGELFF
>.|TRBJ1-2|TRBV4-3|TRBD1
TGCGCCAGCAGCCTCTGGACAGGTGACTATGGCTACACCTTC
CASSLWTGDYGYTF
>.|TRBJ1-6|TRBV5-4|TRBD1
TGTGCCAGCAGCTTCGACGAACAGGGGCATTCACCCCTCCACTTT
CASSFDEQGHSPLHF
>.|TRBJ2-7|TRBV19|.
TGTGCCAGTAGTATAGTAGGGGAATCCTACGAGCAGTACTTC
CASSIVGESYEQYF
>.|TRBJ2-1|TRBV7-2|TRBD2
TGTGCCAGCAGCTTCGCGGGAGGAGGGATTTCGAATGAGCAGTTCTTC
CASSFAGGGISNEQFF
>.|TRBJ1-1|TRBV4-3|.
TGCGCCAGCAGCCAAGAGGGACTTTTGAACACTGAAGCTTTCTTT
CASSQEGLLNTEAFF
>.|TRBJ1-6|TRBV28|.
TGTGCCAGCAGGCCGGTGGGGGGAGTCCGGTCACCCCTCCACTTT
CASRPVGGVRSPLHF
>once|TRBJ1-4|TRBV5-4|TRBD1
TGTGCCAGCAGTAAACAGGGGGCGTACGAAAAACTGTTTTTT
CASSKQGAYEKLFF
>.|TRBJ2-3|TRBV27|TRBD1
TGTGCCAGCAGTTTGACAGGGAGCACAGATACGCAGTATTTT
CASSLTGSTDTQYF
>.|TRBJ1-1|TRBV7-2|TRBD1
TGTGCCAGCAGCTTGGGGACAGGGAACACTGAAGCTTTCTTT
CASSLGTGNTEAFF
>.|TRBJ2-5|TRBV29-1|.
TGCAGCGCTGGAACGATAGGGAGTGGAACAGAGACCCAGTACTTC
CSAGTIGSGTETQYF
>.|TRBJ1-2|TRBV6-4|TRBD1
TGTGCCAGCAGTGCAGGACAGGGTGATGGCTACACCTTC
CASSAGQGDGYTF
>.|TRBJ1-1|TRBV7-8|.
TGTGCCAGCAGCCGATCCCCAGGGGTCGGGCCCTACACTGAAGCTTTCTTT
CASSRSPGVGPYTEAFF
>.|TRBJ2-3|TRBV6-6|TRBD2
TGTGCCAGCAGTTACAGCCGGGGGGGGCCACCAGATACGCAGTATTTT
CASSYSRGGPPDTQYF
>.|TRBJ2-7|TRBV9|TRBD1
TGTGCCAGCAGCGTAGTGGACAGGGGCTACGAGCAGTACTTC
CASSVVDRGYEQYF
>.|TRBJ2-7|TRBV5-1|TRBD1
TGCGCCAGCAGCAAACAGGGGGCGAGAGTGGGTGACGAGCAGTACTTC
CASSKQGARVGDEQYF